The present entry profiles one TCR beta chain with its context. The antigen is not known. The entirety of the isolated RNA underwent reverse transcription, so expressed TCRB transcripts were sequenced. Generated by immunoSEQ multiplex PCR, the TCRdb table keeps only in-frame clones and is missing some. The sample lists a few hundred thousand clones; 14% were seen once. Each sorted fraction was over 98% pure. The germline V gene has CDR1 KGHSH and CDR2 LQKENI. The CDR3 sequence is 16 residues long. Germline trimming cut 4 bases from V and 2 bases from J; bases unmatched to any gene: 8. These data come from a study of beta chain features in type 1 diabetes. Across the whole study: On cell yields, gender and age, patients and healthy donors were similar. The study, taken as a whole, reports: In cDNA sequencing, cells with high TCR expression could be over-represented. Patients showed naive, central memory and Treg TCRB repertoires that appeared more similar than those of healthy donors. People with Type 1 diabetes carried modestly yet significantly shorter TCRB CDR3s in all four CD4+ subsets.

The chain carries TRBV18 and TRBJ2-1; 7 bases agree with TRBD2. This sequence originates from a man aged 25-40 years with type 1 diabetes. Sequencing used naive CD4+ T cells from blood. CDR3: CASSLLTGGPYNEQFF. As DNA, the CDR3 is TGTGCCAGCTCACTTCTCACGGGAGGTCCCTACAATGAGCAGTTCTTC.